The rows below give T cell receptor beta chains drawn from one sample of a study of blood T cell repertoires in COVID-19. Profiling relied on immunoSEQ multiplex PCR, and the TCRdb table lists in-frame clones only, not all of them. The data show around 60,000 clones, about 92% seen once. Material: peripheral blood. These TCRs come from a man over 45 with active COVID-19. CDR3s include the opening cysteine and the closing phenylalanine or tryptophan. A D gene is named only where the DNA matches it firmly. Size is omitted from some rows. Given values are once, few, many or a class for expanded clones.

>NA|NA|TRBJ1-3|TRBV28
TGTGCCAGCACCCCGGACTGGCGGGGCACCATATATTTT
CASTPDWRGTIYF
>once|NA|TRBJ1-3|TRBV28
TGTGCCAGCAGGGGGGGTCCGGTATCTGGAAACACCATATATTTT
CASRGGPVSGNTIYF
>NA|TRBD1|TRBJ2-1|TRBV3-1/TRBV3-2
TGTGCCAGCAGCTTTGACAGGGCCTTTGTAGATGAGCAGTTCTTC
CASSFDRAFVDEQFF
>NA|TRBD2|TRBJ2-2|TRBV7-3
TGTGCCAGCAGCTTGATTGCCGGGGGGGTAGGCACCGGGGAGCTGTTTTTT
CASSLIAGGVGTGELFF
>NA|TRBD1|TRBJ1-1|TRBV5-1
TGCGCCAGCAGCTTGGGCGGGACAGGGGGCACTGAAGCTTTCTTT
CASSLGGTGGTEAFF
>NA|NA|TRBJ2-3|TRBV19
TGTGCCAGTAGTATAGATCGAGGGGATACGCAGTATTTT
CASSIDRGDTQYF
>NA|TRBD2|TRBJ2-2|TRBV27
TGTGCCAGCAGTCCGAACCCTCCGGGACTAGCGGGAGTATGGGTTACCGGGGAGCTGTTTTTT
CASSPNPPGLAGVWVTGELFF
>NA|NA|TRBJ1-3|TRBV19
TGTGCCAGTAGTATGCAGCGGTTTTCTGGAAACACCATATATTTT
CASSMQRFSGNTIYF
>NA|NA|TRBJ1-5|TRBV21-1
TGTGCCAGCAGCAAAGAAAAGGGGCGCAATCAGCCCCAGCATTTT
CASSKEKGRNQPQHF
>NA|NA|TRBJ2-7|TRBV11-2
TGTGCCAGCAGCTTAGATCGGGGAACGGCAGAGCAGTACTTC
CASSLDRGTAEQYF
>few|NA|TRBJ1-5|TRBV6-1
TGTGCCAGCAGTGAATCGGGGGTGAGCAATCAGCCCCAGCATTTT
CASSESGVSNQPQHF
>NA|NA|TRBJ2-3|TRBV7-3
TGTGCCAGCAGCTTAACAGGAGGGTACACAGATACGCAGTATTTT
CASSLTGGYTDTQYF
>NA|TRBD1|TRBJ2-2|TRBV10-2
TGCGCCAGCAGGACAGGGTTAGTTGCCGGGGAGCTGTTTTTT
CASRTGLVAGELFF
>few|NA|TRBJ2-3|TRBV5-1
TGCGCCAGCAGCCGGTTAGATTCATCCACAGATACGCAGTATTTT
CASSRLDSSTDTQYF
>NA|TRBD1|TRBJ2-3|TRBV12-3/TRBV12-4
TGTGCCAGCAACAGGGGGACAGATACGCAGTATTTT
CASNRGTDTQYF
>NA|TRBD2|TRBJ2-2|TRBV11-2
TGTGCCAGCAGCCCCCTCGCGGGAGCCGGGGAGCTGTTTTTT
CASSPLAGAGELFF
>once|NA|TRBJ1-2|TRBV7-2
TGTGCCAGCAGCCCCTGGGGAGGTGGCTACACCTTC
CASSPWGGGYTF
>NA|NA|TRBJ2-1|TRBV2
TGTGCCAGCAATCCCTTGGCGGGGCGACAGCAGTTCTTC
CASNPLAGRQQFF
>NA|TRBD1|TRBJ2-3|TRBV4-3
TGCGCCAGCAGCCAGCAGGGGGAAGGGGCAGATACGCAGTATTTT
CASSQQGEGADTQYF
>NA|NA|TRBJ2-7|TRBV28
TGTGCCAGCAGCCCCCGAAGCCTAGCGCCGTACTTC
CASSPRSLAPYF
>few|TRBD1|TRBJ2-7|TRBV10-1
TGCGCCAGCAGAGAGACAGGGGAGAGATACGAGCAGTACTTC
CASRETGERYEQYF
>NA|NA|TRBJ1-1|TRBV28
TGTGCCAGCAGTGGACTCAGGGGTCTGTTCACTGAAGCTTTCTTT
CASSGLRGLFTEAFF
>few|NA|TRBJ2-7|TRBV5-8
TGTGCCAGCAGCACCGGGACACTTGCTCGGGACGAGCAGTACTTC
CASSTGTLARDEQYF
>NA|NA|TRBJ2-7|TRBV27
TGTGCCAGCAGTTTGTCGGGTGGGTCCTACGAGCAGTACTTC
CASSLSGGSYEQYF
>NA|NA|TRBJ2-7|TRBV29-1
TGCAGCGTCAGGGTCCAGGACAGTGTTTACGAGCAGTACTTC
CSVRVQDSVYEQYF
>NA|TRBD1|TRBJ2-7|TRBV19
TGTGCCAGTAGTATAGGAGGACAGGGGGCCTCCTACGAGCAGTACTTC
CASSIGGQGASYEQYF
>once|NA|TRBJ1-4|TRBV6-5
TGTGCCAGCAGTTACTCCGGCGGGGGGGACGAAAAACTGTTTTTT
CASSYSGGGDEKLFF
>NA|TRBD1|TRBJ2-5|TRBV29-1
TGCAGTGCCCTCCGGGACAGTCAAGAGACCCAGTACTTC
CSALRDSQETQYF
>NA|TRBD1|TRBJ2-7|TRBV24-1
TGTGCCAACCAGACGGGACAGTCGAACCACTACGAGCAGTACTTC
CANQTGQSNHYEQYF
>NA|NA|TRBJ2-7|TRBV19
TGTGCCAGTAGTATAGTTACGGGCTCCTACGAGCAGTACTTC
CASSIVTGSYEQYF
>once|NA|TRBJ1-5|TRBV18
TGTGCCAGCTCACCTTCGGGGGTTAGCAATCAGCCCCAGCATTTT
CASSPSGVSNQPQHF
>NA|NA|TRBJ2-7|TRBV5-1
TGCGCCAGCAGCTTGGCCTCGCGGCTCCCCTACGAGCAGTACTTC
CASSLASRLPYEQYF
>NA|TRBD1|TRBJ2-7|TRBV5-1
TGCGCCAGCAGCTTGGGAGGGGGCAGCGAGCAGTACTTC
CASSLGGGSEQYF
>NA|TRBD2|TRBJ2-7|TRBV5-4
TGTGCCAGCAGCTTGGCCGGGGGGACCGCCTACGAGCAGTACTTC
CASSLAGGTAYEQYF
>NA|NA|TRBJ2-1|TRBV18
TGTGCCAGCTCACCAACACAGGCCAATGAGCAGTTCTTC
CASSPTQANEQFF
>NA|NA|TRBJ1-6|TRBV11-3
TGTGCCAGCAGCTTAGATGGGCAGGGTATTTCACCCCTCCACTTT
CASSLDGQGISPLHF
>NA|NA|TRBJ1-5|TRBV20-1
TGCAGTGCTAGAGCAGGGGCCAACCAGCATTTT
CSARAGANQHF
>NA|TRBD1|TRBJ1-6|TRBV6-2/TRBV6-3
TGTGCCAGCAGCTATGGAGGACAGGCGGGCTCACCCCTCCACTTT
CASSYGGQAGSPLHF
>NA|TRBD1|TRBJ1-6|TRBV27
TGTGCCAGCAGTTCGTGGACAGGGAGGAGAACTAATTCACCCCTCCACTTT
CASSSWTGRRTNSPLHF
>once|NA|TRBJ2-7|TRBV11-3
TGTGCCAGCAGCCCTGGAGGTAAAACCTACGAGCAGTACTTC
CASSPGGKTYEQYF
>NA|TRBD2|TRBJ2-7|TRBV5-4
TGTGCCAGCAGCTCTACCGGGACTAGCACCTACGAGCAGTACTTC
CASSSTGTSTYEQYF
>medium-sized|NA|TRBJ2-7|TRBV5-5
TGTGCCAGCAGCTTTGGTAGATTTTACGAGCAGTACTTC
CASSFGRFYEQYF
>NA|NA|TRBJ2-3|TRBV6-4
TGTGCCAGCAGTAAAGGTGCAGGGGGCACAGATACGCAGTATTTT
CASSKGAGGTDTQYF
>NA|TRBD2|TRBJ2-3|TRBV10-3
TGTGCCATCAGTGAGTTGGGACTAGTCGGAGGTACGCAGTATTTT
CAISELGLVGGTQYF
>NA|TRBD1|TRBJ1-2|TRBV28
TGTGCCAGCAGTTCCGACAGGGGTAACTATGGCTACACCTTC
CASSSDRGNYGYTF
>NA|TRBD1|TRBJ1-2|TRBV19
TGTGCCAGTTCCTCGGGACAGGGGTCGTACTATGGCTACACCTTC
CASSSGQGSYYGYTF
>NA|TRBD1|TRBJ1-5|TRBV28
TGTGCCAGCAGCCGACAGGGCTTCAATCAGCCCCAGCATTTT
CASSRQGFNQPQHF
>few|TRBD2|TRBJ2-7|TRBV11-2
TGTGCCAGCAGCCGCACGGGCGGGAGGTTCTACGAGCAGTACTTC
CASSRTGGRFYEQYF
>NA|TRBD1|TRBJ1-6|TRBV11-3
TGTGCCAGCAGCAACAGGGACAGGGGGACCTATAATTCACCCCTCCACTTT
CASSNRDRGTYNSPLHF
>NA|TRBD2|TRBJ2-3|TRBV28
TGTGCCAGCAGGATGGGAGCGGGGGGGGACACAGATACGCAGTATTTT
CASRMGAGGDTDTQYF
>NA|NA|TRBJ1-2|TRBV28
TGTGCCAGCAGTAACCCCCGGGACTACACCTTC
CASSNPRDYTF
>NA|TRBD2|TRBJ2-7|TRBV5-8
TGTGCCAGCAGTTATGGGACCGGGAGGACCTACGAGCAGTACTTC
CASSYGTGRTYEQYF
>NA|NA|TRBJ2-7|TRBV7-9
TGTGCCAGCAGCCCGGAAGACACGGAGAATAGCGGCTCCTACGAGCAGTACTTC
CASSPEDTENSGSYEQYF
>NA|NA|TRBJ1-1|TRBV9
TGTGCCAGCAGCCCCAACGCCCTAGGCACTGAAGCTTTCTTT
CASSPNALGTEAFF